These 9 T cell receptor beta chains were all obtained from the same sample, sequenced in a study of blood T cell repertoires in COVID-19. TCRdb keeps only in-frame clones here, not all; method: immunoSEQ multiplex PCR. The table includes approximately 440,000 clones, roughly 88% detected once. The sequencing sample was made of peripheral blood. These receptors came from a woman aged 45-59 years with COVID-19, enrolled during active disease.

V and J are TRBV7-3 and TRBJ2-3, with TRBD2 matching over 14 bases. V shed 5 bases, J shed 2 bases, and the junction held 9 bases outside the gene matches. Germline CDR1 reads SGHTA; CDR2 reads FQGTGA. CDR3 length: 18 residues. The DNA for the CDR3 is TGTGCCAGCAGCCCCTACGGGGGACTAGCGGGGGTCACAGATACGCAGTATTTT. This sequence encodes CASSPYGGLAGVTDTQYF.

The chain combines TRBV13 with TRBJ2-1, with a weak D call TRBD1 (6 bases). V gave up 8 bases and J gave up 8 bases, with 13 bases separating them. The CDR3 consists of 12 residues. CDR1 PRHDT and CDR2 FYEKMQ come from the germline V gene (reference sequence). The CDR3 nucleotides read TGTGCCAGCTATAACAGGGTCCATGAGCAGTTCTTC. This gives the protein CASYNRVHEQFF.

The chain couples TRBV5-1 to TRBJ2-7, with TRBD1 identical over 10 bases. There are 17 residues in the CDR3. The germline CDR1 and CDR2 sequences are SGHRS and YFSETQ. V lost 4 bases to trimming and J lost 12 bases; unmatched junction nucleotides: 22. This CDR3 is CASSPHSPTGGVLGRYF. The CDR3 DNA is TGCGCCAGCAGCCCTCACTCACCGACAGGGGGCGTTTTAGGTCGGTACTTC.

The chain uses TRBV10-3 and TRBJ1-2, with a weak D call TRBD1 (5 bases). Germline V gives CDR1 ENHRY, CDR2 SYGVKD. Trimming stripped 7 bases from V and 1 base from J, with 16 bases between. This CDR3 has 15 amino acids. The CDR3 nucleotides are TGTGCCATCACCCCTACCAGGGACTTTAACTATGGCTACACCTTC. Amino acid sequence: CAITPTRDFNYGYTF.

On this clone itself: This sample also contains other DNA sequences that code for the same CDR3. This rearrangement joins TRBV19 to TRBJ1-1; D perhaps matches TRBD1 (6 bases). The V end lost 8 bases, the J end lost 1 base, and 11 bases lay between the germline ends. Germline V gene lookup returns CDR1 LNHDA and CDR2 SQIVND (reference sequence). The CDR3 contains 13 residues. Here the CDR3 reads CASRLQGNTEAFF. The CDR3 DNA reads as TGTGCCAGTCGTTTACAGGGGAACACTGAAGCTTTCTTT.

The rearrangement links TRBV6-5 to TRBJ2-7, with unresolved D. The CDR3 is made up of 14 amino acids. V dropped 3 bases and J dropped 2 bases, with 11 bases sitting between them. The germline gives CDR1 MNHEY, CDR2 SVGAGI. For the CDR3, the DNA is TGTGCCAGCAGTTATGTGGGCAGAGCCTACGAGCAGTACTTC. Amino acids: CASSYVGRAYEQYF.

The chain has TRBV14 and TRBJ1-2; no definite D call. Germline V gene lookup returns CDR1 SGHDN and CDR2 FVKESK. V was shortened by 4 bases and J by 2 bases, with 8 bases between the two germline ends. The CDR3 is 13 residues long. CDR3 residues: CASSRRGNYGYTF. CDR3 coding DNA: TGTGCCAGCAGCCGGAGAGGGAACTATGGCTACACCTTC.

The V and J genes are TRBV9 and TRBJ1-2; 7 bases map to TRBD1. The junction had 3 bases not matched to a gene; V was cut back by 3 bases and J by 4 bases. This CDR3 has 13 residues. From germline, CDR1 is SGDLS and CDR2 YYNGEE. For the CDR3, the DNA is TGTGCCAGCAGCGCACAGGGGACCTATGGCTACACCTTC. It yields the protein CASSAQGTYGYTF.

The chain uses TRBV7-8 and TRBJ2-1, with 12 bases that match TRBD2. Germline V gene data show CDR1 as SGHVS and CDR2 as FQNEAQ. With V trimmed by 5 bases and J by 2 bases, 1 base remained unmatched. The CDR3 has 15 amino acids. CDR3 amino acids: CASSPSGGAYNEQFF. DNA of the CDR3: TGTGCCAGCAGCCCTAGCGGGGGGGCCTACAATGAGCAGTTCTTC.